This T cell receptor (beta chain) came from a study of cytomegalovirus exposure and HLA in healthy donors. Study details: Approximately 190 million T cells yielded roughly 100 million unique TCR beta sequences, as an earlier analysis found.

The V gene's germline CDR1 is MNHNS and CDR2 SASEGT. After removal of 1 base from V and 0 bases from J, the junction contained 3 bases not matched to a gene. The CDR3 has 16 residues. Comments on this clone: Its antigen remains unknown.

Broader study findings: The study put some 150 TCR beta chains on its list as cytomegalovirus-associated. As a later analysis revealed, most CMV-associated TCR beta chains appeared HLA-restricted.

60 Vbeta and 13 Jbeta primers were used in PCR. The table came from immunoSEQ multiplex PCR; TCRdb's copy has only in-frame clones and leaves some out. The table lists under 170,000 clones, 70% to 80% of them singletons. This receptor was obtained from a man aged 50 or older in good health and CMV-seropositive. The sequencing sample was made of PBMCs. V usage is TRBV6-1 and J usage is TRBJ1-3; 7 positions agree with TRBD1. The DNA for the CDR3 is TGTGCCAGCAGTGAAGGACAGGGAATCTCTGGAAACACCATATATTTT. Encoded protein: CASSEGQGISGNTIYF.